This TCR beta chain was observed in a study of blood T cell repertoires in COVID-19. J was trimmed by 4 bases and V by 5 bases; bases with no gene match: 7. The CDR3 has 15 residues. Germline values: CDR1 MNHEY, CDR2 SVGAGI. Recruitment covered 25 or so US areas and drew participants whose ages spanned about 18 to 90 years. The authors' processing: Amplified reference gene primers provided the basis for estimating nucleated cell counts. Here immunoSEQ multiplex PCR was the method, and the copy in TCRdb shows in-frame clones only, minus some. That table is the source of V, J and clone size, and D and trimming were worked out from the DNA. The table has 150,000 to 200,000 clones, just over 85% seen once.

Sequenced input: PBMCs or T cells enriched from blood (not recorded which). The sequence came from a woman under 30 who had recovered from COVID-19. This rearrangement joins TRBV6-5 to TRBJ2-2, with 7 positions matching TRBD1. The CDR3 here is CASSRSTGSTGELFF. CDR3 nucleotide sequence: TGTGCCAGCAGTCGTTCGACAGGGTCCACCGGGGAGCTGTTTTTT.